Listed below are T cell receptor beta chains from one sample, sequenced in a study of T cells in Graves' hyperthyroidism and ophthalmopathy. One entry per CDR3 protein results from TCRdb running MiXCR on the multiplex PCR reads. Of about 680,000 distinct CDR3 sequences detected, under 45% appear once; the ten largest clones hold around 30%. The specimen was blood. The receptors were sampled from a woman aged 40 to 50 with Graves' hyperthyroidism. The CDR3 runs from the conserved cysteine through the conserved F or W. The D gene is left open where the match is weak. Size tells how often a clone was seen (once, few, many) or the class of an expanded clone, and some rows leave it out.

d_call clone_size j_call v_call cdr3_nt cdr3_aa
. many TRBJ1-2 TRBV29-1 TGCAGCGACTGGTCGGGGAAAGGCTACACCTTC CSDWSGKGYTF
. many TRBJ1-1 TRBV25-1 TGTGCCAGCAGCACCTACAGGGAGAACACTGAAGCTTTCTTT CASSTYRENTEAFF
. many TRBJ1-1 TRBV2 TGTGCCAGCAGAACCCAGACAGGAGGAGGCACTGAAGCTTTCTTT CASRTQTGGGTEAFF
. once TRBJ1-5 TRBV4-1 TGCGCCAGCAGCCTGGGACAAGACTATAGCAATCAGCCCCAGCATTTT CASSLGQDYSNQPQHF
TRBD1 many TRBJ1-5 TRBV7-9 TGTGCCAGCAGCAGGACAGGGTCAGAGCAGCCCCAGCATTTT CASSRTGSEQPQHF
. many TRBJ2-5 TRBV20-1 TGCAGTGGTCTCAGGGAAGAGACCCAGTACTTC CSGLREETQYF
. . TRBJ1-4 TRBV7-6 TGTGCCAGCAGCTTAGTGGGGGGGAATGAAAAACTGTTTTTT CASSLVGGNEKLFF
. . TRBJ1-2 TRBV10-3 TGTGCCAACAGTCCATCAACCGACAGAAGATATGGCTACACCTTC CANSPSTDRRYGYTF
. few TRBJ2-5 TRBV20-1 TGCAGCGCTAGGGCCCAGGGAGAGACCCAGTACTTC CSARAQGETQYF
. . TRBJ2-7 TRBV2 TGTGCCAGCTCACCACCCGTGGGGACGGCCTCCTACGAGCAGTACTTC CASSPPVGTASYEQYF
. . TRBJ1-3 TRBV9 TGTGCCAGCAGCGTAGCTCTGGGGGGGAGCTCTGGAAACACCATATATTTT CASSVALGGSSGNTIYF
TRBD1 . TRBJ2-2 TRBV7-3 TGTGCCAGCAGCTTATCCGGGACAGGGCAGATCGGGGAGCTGTTTTTT CASSLSGTGQIGELFF
. . TRBJ2-7 TRBV12-3/TRBV12-4 TGTGCCAGCAGCCAAGAAGGGCGGGGCGAGCAGTACTTC CASSQEGRGEQYF
TRBD1 many TRBJ1-5 TRBV12-3/TRBV12-4 TGTGCCAGCAGGGTAGGGACAGTCGGCAATCAGCCCCAGCATTTT CASRVGTVGNQPQHF
TRBD1 . TRBJ2-5 TRBV10-1 TGCGCCAGCAGTGAGACCGGGACAGGGGGCTTGGAGACCCAGTACTTC CASSETGTGGLETQYF
TRBD2 . TRBJ2-2 TRBV6-5 TGTGCCAGCACACTAGCGGGGACCGGGGAGCTGTTTTTT CASTLAGTGELFF
TRBD2 few TRBJ2-5 TRBV6-5 TGTGCCAGCAGTGTTCGACTAGCGGGGTTACAAGAGACCCAGTACTTC CASSVRLAGLQETQYF
TRBD1 . TRBJ1-6 TRBV11-1 TGTGCCTTCTCGACAGGGCCCGCCTATAATTCACCCCTCCACTTT CAFSTGPAYNSPLHF